This T cell receptor beta chain was obtained from a study of cytomegalovirus exposure and HLA in healthy donors (dated by TCRdb to about 2017). Study-wide context: According to a later analysis, one platform produced both the 120 validation repertoires and the 720 or so repertoires of the first cohort. The aim of the study was to test whether cataloging public T cell receptors could identify signatures of past pathogen exposure. Along with the approximately 670-subject first cohort, a separate validation cohort of around 120 different subjects was used. The study combined high-throughput TCR immunosequencing, statistical association of individual TCRs with disease status, and machine learning to predict cytomegalovirus infection status.

Results and caveats for the whole study, not just this receptor: A total of 164 TCR beta chains were listed by the study as associated with cytomegalovirus. In both the original and validation cohorts, the classifier was reported to diagnose cytomegalovirus status with high specificity and sensitivity. The validation cohort had no HLA typing available for a later analysis, so co-occurrence within that cohort was assessed over all 130 or so repertoires. According to the authors, the approach could potentially be generalized to other disease states and immunological phenotypes. Across donors, most TCR sequences were observed very rarely, whereas some public TCRs were present in many individuals. Subsequent analysis determined that TCRs grouped into clusters in the first cohort also showed a tendency toward co-occurrence across the 90 to 150 validation repertoires, and approximately 93% of cluster scores exceeded 0. In vitro tests confirmed that a few of the cytomegalovirus-associated TCR beta chains recognize cytomegalovirus antigens.

V has 4 bases trimmed and J has 8 bases trimmed; junction bases matching no gene number 20. The CDR3 spans 18 residues, from the cysteine through the phenylalanine. The CDR3 DNA has 54 bases and is translated from base 1. CDR1 and CDR2, per the germline V gene, are SGHDN and FVKESK. The donors were included in the validation cohort of approximately 130 subjects, a group kept apart from the 666-subject first cohort. About this clone: It lacks a known antigen. No clone much larger than this one lies a single base away; base qualities are absent.

The method was the immunoSEQ multiplex PCR assay. Per the original workflow: A statistical classification framework was built for diagnosing cytomegalovirus status from the catalog of TCR beta chain sequences. TCRdb stores this immuneACCESS table with in-frame sequences only. Part of the clones is absent; in the studies checked, under half of the shortfall reflects unresolved V genes, and no reason is known for the rest. V and J calls and clone size are given by that table; D and trimming were obtained from the DNA. Here the sample has about 150,000 clones; roughly nine tenths occur a single time. Of the sample, more than 2.5% falls within the top ten clones.

The rearrangement combines TRBV14 with TRBJ2-1, with 7 middle bases fitting TRBD2. The sequenced sample was PBMCs. The sequence was collected from a woman younger than 35 in good health and CMV-seropositive. CDR3 protein: CASSPHGLAETSGHEQFF. In nucleotides, the sequence is TGTGCCAGCAGCCCCCATGGGCTAGCGGAAACCTCAGGGCATGAGCAGTTCTTC.